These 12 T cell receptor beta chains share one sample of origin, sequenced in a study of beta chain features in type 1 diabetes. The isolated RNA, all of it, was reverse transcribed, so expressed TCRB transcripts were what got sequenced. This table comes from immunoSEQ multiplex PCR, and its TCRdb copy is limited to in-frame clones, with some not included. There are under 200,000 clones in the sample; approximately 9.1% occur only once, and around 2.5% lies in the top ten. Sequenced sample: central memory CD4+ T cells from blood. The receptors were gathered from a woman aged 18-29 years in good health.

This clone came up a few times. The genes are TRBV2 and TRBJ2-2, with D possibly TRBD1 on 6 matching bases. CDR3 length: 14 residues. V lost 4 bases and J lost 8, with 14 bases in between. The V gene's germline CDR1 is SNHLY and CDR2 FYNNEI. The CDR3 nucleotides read TGTGCCAGCAGTGCGGGACAAGCTAAAGGGGAGCTGTTTTTT. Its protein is CASSAGQAKGELFF.

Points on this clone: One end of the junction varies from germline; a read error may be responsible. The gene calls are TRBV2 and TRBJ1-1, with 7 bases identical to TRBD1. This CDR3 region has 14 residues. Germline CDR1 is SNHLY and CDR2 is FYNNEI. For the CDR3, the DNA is TGTGCCAGCAGAGAAGAACAGGGGTCGACTGAAGCTTTCTTT. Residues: CASREEQGSTEAFF. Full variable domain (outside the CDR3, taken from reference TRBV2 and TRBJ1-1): EPEVTQTPSHQVTQMGQEVILRCVPISNHLYFYWYRQILGQKVEFLVSFYNNEISEKSEIFDDQFSVERPDGSNFTLKIRSTKLEDSAMYFCASREEQGSTEAFFGQGTRLTVV.

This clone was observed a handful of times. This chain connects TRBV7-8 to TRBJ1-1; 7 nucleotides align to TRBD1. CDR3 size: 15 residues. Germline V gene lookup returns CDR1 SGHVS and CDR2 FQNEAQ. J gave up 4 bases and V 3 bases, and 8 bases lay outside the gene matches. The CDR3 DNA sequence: TGTGCCAGCAGCTTCCGGACACAGGGGTCCACTGAAGCTTTCTTT. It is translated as CASSFRTQGSTEAFF. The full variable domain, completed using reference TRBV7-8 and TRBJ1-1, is GAGVSQSPRYKVAKRGQDVALRCDPISGHVSLFWYQQALGQGPEFLTYFQNEAQLDKSGLPSDRFFAERPEGSVSTLKIQRTQQEDSAVYLCASSFRTQGSTEAFFGQGTRLTVV.

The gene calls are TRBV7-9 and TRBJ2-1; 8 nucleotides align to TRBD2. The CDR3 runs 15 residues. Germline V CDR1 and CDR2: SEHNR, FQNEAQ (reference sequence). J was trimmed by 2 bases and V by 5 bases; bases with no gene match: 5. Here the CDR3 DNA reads TGTGCCAGCAGCACTAGCGGTTCTCCCTACAATGAGCAGTTCTTC. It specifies CASSTSGSPYNEQFF.

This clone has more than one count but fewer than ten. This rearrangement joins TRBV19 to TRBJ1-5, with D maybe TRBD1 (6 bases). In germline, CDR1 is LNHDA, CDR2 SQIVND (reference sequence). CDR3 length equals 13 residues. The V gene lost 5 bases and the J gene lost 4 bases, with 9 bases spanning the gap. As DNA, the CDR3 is TGTGCCAGTAGTTATACAGGGAATCAGCCCCAGCATTTT. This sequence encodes CASSYTGNQPQHF. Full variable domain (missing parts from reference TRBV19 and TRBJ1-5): DGGITQSPKYLFRKEGQNVTLSCEQNLNHDAMYWYRQDPGQGLRLIYYSQIVNDFQKGDIAEGYSVSREKKESFPLTVTSAQKNPTAFYLCASSYTGNQPQHFGDGTRLSIL.

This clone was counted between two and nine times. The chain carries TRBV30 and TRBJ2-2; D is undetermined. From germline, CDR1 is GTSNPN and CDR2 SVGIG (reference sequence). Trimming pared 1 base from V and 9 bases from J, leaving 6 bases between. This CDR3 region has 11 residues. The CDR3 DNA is TGTGCCTGGAGTGCAGAATGGGAGCTGTTTTTT. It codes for CAWSAEWELFF.

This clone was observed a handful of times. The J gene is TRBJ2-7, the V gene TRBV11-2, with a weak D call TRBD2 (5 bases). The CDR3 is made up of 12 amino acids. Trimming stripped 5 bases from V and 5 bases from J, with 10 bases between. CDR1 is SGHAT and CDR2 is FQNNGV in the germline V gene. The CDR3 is CASSPPRDEQYF. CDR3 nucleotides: TGTGCCAGCAGCCCCCCGAGGGACGAGCAGTACTTC.

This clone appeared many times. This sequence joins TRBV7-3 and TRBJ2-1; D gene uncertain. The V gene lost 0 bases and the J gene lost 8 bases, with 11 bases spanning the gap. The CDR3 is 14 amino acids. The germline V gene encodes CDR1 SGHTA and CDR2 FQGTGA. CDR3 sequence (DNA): TGTGCCAGCAGCTTAACGCTCGAGAGCTATGAGCAGTTCTTC. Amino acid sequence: CASSLTLESYEQFF.

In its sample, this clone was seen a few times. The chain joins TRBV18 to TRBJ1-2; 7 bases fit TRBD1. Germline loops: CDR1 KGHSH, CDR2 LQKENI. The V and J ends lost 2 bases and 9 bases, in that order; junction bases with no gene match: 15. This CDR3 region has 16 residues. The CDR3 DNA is TGTGCCAGCTCACCAACTGACAGGGCGCGTGGATCAAGCTACACCTTC. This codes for CASSPTDRARGSSYTF. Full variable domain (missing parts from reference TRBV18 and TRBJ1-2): NAGVMQNPRHLVRRRGQEARLRCSPMKGHSHVYWYRQLPEEGLKFMVYLQKENIIDESGMPKERFSAEFPKEGPSILRIQQVVRGDSAAYFCASSPTDRARGSSYTFGSGTRLTVV.

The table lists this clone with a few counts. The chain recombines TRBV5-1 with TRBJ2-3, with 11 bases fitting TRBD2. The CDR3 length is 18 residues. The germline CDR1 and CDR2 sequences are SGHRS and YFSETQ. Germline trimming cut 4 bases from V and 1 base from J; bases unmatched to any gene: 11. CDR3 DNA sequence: TGCGCCAGCAGCCAAGTTAGCGGGGGGGCCGGGGGCACAGATACGCAGTATTTT. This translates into CASSQVSGGAGGTDTQYF.

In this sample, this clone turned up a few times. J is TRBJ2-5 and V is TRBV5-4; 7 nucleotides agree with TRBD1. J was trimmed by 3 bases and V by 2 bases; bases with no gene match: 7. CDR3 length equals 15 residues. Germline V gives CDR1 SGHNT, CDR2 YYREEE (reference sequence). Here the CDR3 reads CASSFYRGSEETQYF. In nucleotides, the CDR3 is TGTGCCAGCAGCTTCTACAGGGGTTCGGAAGAGACCCAGTACTTC.

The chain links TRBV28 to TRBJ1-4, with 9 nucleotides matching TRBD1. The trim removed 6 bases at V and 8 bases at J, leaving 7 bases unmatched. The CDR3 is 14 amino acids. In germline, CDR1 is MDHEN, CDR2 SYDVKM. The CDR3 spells CASRSQGAGEKLFF. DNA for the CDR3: TGTGCCAGCAGGTCACAGGGGGCGGGGGAAAAACTGTTTTTT.